These T cell receptor beta chains were read from a single sample in a study of T cells of healthy individuals. Each CDR3 protein gets one entry after TCRdb re-called the 5' RACE reads with MiXCR. This table has tens of thousands of distinct CDR3 sequences, 15% to 20% appearing once. The receptors stem from a human donor in good health. Both conserved end residues are part of each CDR3.

TRBJ1-5	TRBV7-2	CVSSLVRQPQHF
TRBJ1-6	TRBV18	CASSPSTGALSSPLHF
TRBJ1-1	TRBV6-5	CASKEGQGAFF
TRBJ2-7	TRBV20-1	CSARTSGSSYEQYF
TRBJ1-2	TRBV12-3/TRBV12-4	CASSSTGGQTLYGYTF
TRBJ2-3	TRBV27	CASSLSSPFVAGGNTDTQYF
TRBJ1-3	TRBV7-2	CASSFVMSSGNTIYF
TRBJ2-1	TRBV13	CASSTRWNEQFF
TRBJ2-1	TRBV30	CAWSPGGGLNEQFF
TRBJ2-1	TRBV11-3	CASSRLAGPESSYNEQFF
TRBJ1-1	TRBV20-1	CSARLAYTEAFF
TRBJ2-2	TRBV3-1	CASSQWSNTGELFF
TRBJ2-7	TRBV15	CATSTKTGGAYEQYF
TRBJ1-2	TRBV7-8	CASSPRLYGYTF
TRBJ1-1	TRBV7-3	CASSLRKTGTEAFF
TRBJ1-5	TRBV19	CASSIEGGNQPQHF
TRBJ2-3	TRBV19	CASTSALGTDTQYF
TRBJ2-5	TRBV24-1	CATSDLETQYF
TRBJ2-1	TRBV6-6	CASSLTTIVYNEQFF
TRBJ2-2	TRBV20-1	CSARDRSVTNTGELFF